The 16 T cell receptor beta chains below all came from one sample that was sequenced in a study of blood T cell repertoires in COVID-19. Clones were read by immunoSEQ multiplex PCR, and TCRdb kept only the in-frame ones, dropping some. The data contain roughly 120,000 clones, around nine tenths of them singletons. Material: peripheral blood. Every receptor here comes from a woman in her sixties or seventies who had recovered from COVID-19.

This chain joins TRBV4-1 and TRBJ2-2, with 8 bases aligning to TRBD2. The CDR3 is made up of 20 amino acids. V shed 3 bases and J 0 bases; nucleotides not matched to a gene: 15. Per germline, CDR1 MGHRA and CDR2 YSYEKL. CDR3 coding DNA: TGCGCCAGCAGCCATCGCCTAGGCGCTAGCGGGCAGACGAACACCGGGGAGCTGTTTTTT. The encoded protein is CASSHRLGASGQTNTGELFF.

The J gene is TRBJ2-1, the V gene TRBV19, with 8 bases matching TRBD1. The CDR3 is 16 amino acids. The ends lost 4 bases at V and 5 bases at J; junction bases unmatched: 10. Germline V CDR1 and CDR2: LNHDA, SQIVND (reference sequence). CDR3: CASSRGQGRADNEQFF. CDR3 nucleotide sequence: TGTGCCAGTAGTAGAGGACAGGGCCGGGCCGACAATGAGCAGTTCTTC.

CDR3 residues: CASSFGGGDNEQFF. CDR3 sequence (DNA): TGTGCCAGCAGTTTTGGTGGGGGGGACAATGAGCAGTTCTTC. V and J are TRBV3-1 (or the pseudogene TRBV3-2) and TRBJ2-1, with 7 bases aligning to TRBD2. Trimming removed 6 bases from V and 5 bases from J; junction bases left unmatched: 7. The CDR3 sequence is 14 residues long. Germline V gene data show CDR1 as LGHDT and CDR2 as YNNKEL (reference sequence).

This clone occurred a few times. V is TRBV27 and J is TRBJ1-2; D is possibly TRBD1 (6 bases). The germline V and J ends were trimmed by 4 bases and 7 bases, with 16 bases remaining between them. The CDR3 extends over 14 amino acids. Germline lookup yields CDR1 MNHEY and CDR2 SMNVEV (reference sequence). CDR3: CASSSPYRAGGYTF. The CDR3 region has the DNA TGTGCCAGCAGTTCCCCCTACAGGGCTGGTGGCTACACCTTC.

This clone showed up just once. CDR3 loop: CASRLAGPTDTQYF. CDR3 nucleotides: TGTGCCAGCAGACTAGCGGGACCCACAGATACGCAGTATTTT. The rearrangement uses TRBV6-4 and TRBJ2-3; 10 bases agree with TRBD2. Germline V gene lookup returns CDR1 MRHNA and CDR2 SNTAGT. V was pared by 6 bases and J by 2 bases, with 2 bases of the junction left unmatched. This CDR3 has 14 amino acids.

J is TRBJ2-3 and V is TRBV5-1; the match to TRBD1 covers 12 bases. V lost 4 bases, J lost 15 bases, and 6 bases stayed unmatched. The germline V gene has CDR1 SGHRS and CDR2 YFSETQ. The CDR3 is 12 residues long. CDR3 amino acids: CASSPGTGGEYF. Written as DNA, the CDR3 is TGCGCCAGCAGCCCCGGGACAGGGGGCGAATATTTT.

The rearrangement uses TRBV1 and TRBJ2-7; the DNA was not used to check the table's D call, TRBD2. TRBV1 is assigned pseudogene status. The CDR3 is made up of 16 amino acids. CDR3 in DNA: TGCACCAGCAGCCAAGCCCCTAACTCCCCCTCCTACGAGCAGTACTTC. Its translation is CTSSQAPNSPSYEQYF.

This chain connects TRBV7-2 to TRBJ2-5, with D possibly matching TRBD2 (5 bases). The V end was cut by 5 bases, the J end by 2 bases, with 9 bases between. The CDR3 totals 13 residues. Germline CDR1 reads SGHTA; CDR2 reads FQGNSA. The chain's CDR3 is CASSGGGQETQYF. As DNA, the CDR3 is TGTGCCAGCAGCGGAGGCGGGCAAGAGACCCAGTACTTC.

Worth noting for this clone: The same CDR3 is also encoded by other DNA sequences in this sample. The rearrangement uses TRBV2 and TRBJ1-2, with D maybe TRBD1 (5 bases). CDR3 length: 13 amino acids. Germline V gene data show CDR1 as SNHLY and CDR2 as FYNNEI. The V and J ends lost 6 bases and 1 base respectively, with 9 bases between them. For the CDR3, the DNA is TGTGCCAGCAGCCTCGACAGTAACTATGGCTACACCTTC. It specifies CASSLDSNYGYTF.

The chain couples TRBV28 to TRBJ1-1, with 7 bases matching TRBD1. CDR1 and CDR2 (germline): MDHEN, SYDVKM. The CDR3 has 15 residues. The J segment lost 1 base and the V segment lost 5 bases, leaving 7 bases of the junction unmatched. For the CDR3, the DNA is TGTGCCAGCAGTCTAGGGTGGACAGGGAACACTGAAGCTTTCTTT. Translating it yields CASSLGWTGNTEAFF.

The genes are TRBV27 and TRBJ2-7; 7 bases align to TRBD1. V lost 8 bases to trimming and J lost 3 bases; unmatched junction nucleotides: 10. CDR1 and CDR2 (germline): MNHEY, SMNVEV (reference sequence). The CDR3 length is 14 residues. The CDR3 DNA sequence: TGTGCCAGCGGCCCCTGGGCAGGGGGCTACGAGCAGTACTTC. This encodes CASGPWAGGYEQYF.

This sequence joins TRBV5-5 and TRBJ2-3; 8 nucleotides match TRBD2. Germline-derived CDR1 and CDR2 are SGHKS and YYEKEE (reference sequence). With V trimmed by 0 bases and J by 5 bases, 2 bases remained unmatched. This CDR3 has 14 residues. The CDR3 sequence is CASSLVAGKDTQYF. The CDR3 region has the DNA TGTGCCAGCAGCTTGGTAGCGGGGAAAGATACGCAGTATTTT.

The rearrangement joins TRBV19 to TRBJ1-2; the D gene is possibly TRBD1 (6 bases). This CDR3 contains 15 residues. V lost 6 bases to trimming and J lost 2 bases, with 16 bases between them. Germline V gives CDR1 LNHDA, CDR2 SQIVND (reference sequence). The CDR3 region is CASSVQGLHNYGYTF. The CDR3 DNA follows: TGTGCCAGTAGCGTGCAGGGGTTGCACAACTATGGCTACACCTTC.

This clone showed up just once. The gene calls are TRBV28 and TRBJ2-7, with D unresolved. With 4 bases removed from V and 2 bases from J, the gap between germline ends came to 9 bases. The CDR3 has 13 residues. Germline V gene data show CDR1 as MDHEN and CDR2 as SYDVKM. The CDR3 DNA sequence: TGTGCCAGCAGTTACACACATGCCTACGAGCAGTACTTC. Protein: CASSYTHAYEQYF.

The chain couples TRBV11-2 to TRBJ2-7; no reliable D call. CDR3 size: 16 residues. CDR1 is SGHAT, CDR2 FQNNGV, per germline. V lost 1 base and J lost 0, with 13 bases in between. CDR3 region: CASSLGLQLSSYEQYF. The CDR3, as DNA: TGTGCCAGCAGCTTAGGATTACAGCTGAGCTCCTACGAGCAGTACTTC.

The chain recombines TRBV20-1 with TRBJ2-5; 8 bases are a match to TRBD2. The CDR3 has 14 amino acids. Germline V gene lookup returns CDR1 DFQATT and CDR2 SNEGSKA (reference sequence). The junction had 5 bases not matched to a gene; V was cut back by 3 bases and J by 2 bases. CDR3 region: CSASASGGQETQYF. The CDR3 DNA sequence: TGCAGTGCTAGTGCGAGCGGGGGACAAGAGACCCAGTACTTC.